The 28 T cell receptor beta chains below were found in one sample sequenced in a study of early T cells in non-severe SARS-CoV-2 infection. From the 5' RACE reads, TCRdb called clonotypes with MiXCR, one entry per CDR3 protein. The data contain about 36,000 distinct CDR3 sequences, around 6.5% of them singletons. This sample comprised whole blood, obtained at baseline. The receptors come from an adult who was a healthcare worker with PCR-confirmed SARS-CoV-2 infection or an uninfected control (not recorded which).

This clonotype was seen a few times. The chain recombines TRBV6-5 with TRBJ1-1; D not resolved. Germline V gene lookup returns CDR1 MNHEY and CDR2 SVGAGI. The V end was cut by 6 bases, the J end by 10 bases, with 12 bases between. The CDR3 totals 11 residues. The CDR3: CASRGSRRAFF. The DNA of the CDR3 is TGTGCCAGCAGGGGGTCCCGAAGAGCTTTCTTT.

This clonotype was counted ten times or more. This chain links TRBV29-1 with TRBJ2-1, with 7 positions matching TRBD2. CDR3 length: 14 residues. The ends lost 7 bases at V and 4 bases at J; junction bases unmatched: 10. Germline-derived CDR1 and CDR2 are SQVTM and ANQGSEA. The CDR3 here is CSARDSGSYNEQFF. The CDR3 nucleotides read TGCAGCGCCCGGGATAGCGGGTCATACAATGAGCAGTTCTTC.

In this sample, this clonotype turned up a few times. The chain links TRBV5-6 to TRBJ2-1; TRBD2 might be the D (6 bases). CDR3 length: 13 residues. Germline CDR1 is SGHDT and CDR2 is YYEEEE. V gave up 7 bases and J gave up 7 bases, with 15 bases separating them. In nucleotides, the CDR3 is TGTGCCAGCCATCCTGGGAGGAGGAATGAGCAGTTCTTC. Translating gives CASHPGRRNEQFF.

In this sample, this clonotype turned up many times. The chain combines TRBV7-9 with TRBJ1-3; D possibly corresponds to TRBD1 (5 bases). This CDR3 is built from 15 residues. Per germline, CDR1 SEHNR and CDR2 FQNEAQ (reference sequence). V lost 3 bases and J 4 bases, leaving 13 bases between the germline ends. The CDR3 DNA sequence: TGTGCCAGCAGCTTGGGGACGGCACGGGGAAACACCATATATTTT. Translation: CASSLGTARGNTIYF.

This clonotype was found many times. This sequence joins TRBV6-6 and TRBJ2-2; 10 nucleotides match TRBD2. J gave up 6 bases and V 5 bases, and 12 bases lay outside the gene matches. CDR3 length: 17 residues. Germline CDR1 and CDR2: MNHNY and SVGAGI (reference sequence). CDR3 bases: TGTGCCAGCAGTCCGAAGAAAGCGGGAGGGATCGCCGGGGAGCTGTTTTTT. This translates into CASSPKKAGGIAGELFF.

This clonotype was observed many times. The V gene is TRBV7-2, the J gene TRBJ1-5; a weak D match, TRBD1 (5 bases). V was pared by 5 bases and J by 2 bases, with 13 bases between. Germline V CDR1 and CDR2: SGHTA, FQGNSA. This CDR3 spans 15 amino acids. The CDR3 DNA sequence: TGTGCCAGCAGCATGGCAGGGTTGGGCAATCAGCCCCAGCATTTT. Translated, it gives CASSMAGLGNQPQHF.

Many counts were recorded for this clonotype. V gene TRBV20-1 combines with J gene TRBJ2-3; perhaps TRBD2 as D (6 bases). V lost 3 bases, J lost 0 bases, and 7 bases lay in between. Germline V gives CDR1 DFQATT, CDR2 SNEGSKA (reference sequence). The CDR3 loop spans 13 amino acids. CDR3 residues: CSARAGSTDTQYF. The CDR3 nucleotides read TGCAGTGCTAGGGCGGGAAGCACAGATACGCAGTATTTT.

The chain couples TRBV7-2 to TRBJ2-7, with D tentatively TRBD2 (6 bases). V shed 4 bases and J shed 2 bases, with 15 bases lying between them. The CDR3 has 15 amino acids. Germline V gene lookup returns CDR1 SGHTA and CDR2 FQGNSA. The CDR3 loop is CASSSDGTGAYEQYF. The CDR3, as DNA: TGTGCCAGCAGCTCAGACGGGACGGGGGCCTACGAGCAGTACTTC.

By proportion, this clonotype is medium-sized. The chain joins TRBV6-2 or TRBV6-3 to TRBJ2-1; D tentatively fits TRBD1 or TRBD2 (5 bases each). This CDR3 is built from 14 residues. Germline V gene lookup returns CDR1 MNHEY and CDR2 SVGEGT. V shed 2 bases and J shed 6 bases, with 11 bases lying between them. The CDR3: CASSYGGESNEQFF. In DNA, the CDR3 is TGTGCCAGCAGTTACGGGGGAGAGAGCAATGAGCAGTTCTTC.

The table lists this clonotype with many counts. The chain uses TRBV5-1 and TRBJ2-3, with D hard to call. Germline V gives CDR1 SGHRS, CDR2 YFSETQ. The ends were cut back, 0 bases at V and 0 bases at J, with 14 bases in the middle. The length of the CDR3 is 17 residues. CDR3 sequence (DNA): TGCGCCAGCAGCTTGGGGTCGGCGCCGACTAGCACAGATACGCAGTATTTT. Its translation: CASSLGSAPTSTDTQYF.

V is TRBV28 and J is TRBJ1-2; the D is unclear. Trimming cost V 5 bases and J 0 bases, with 7 bases left between them. The CDR3 length is 13 residues. Germline V gene data show CDR1 as MDHEN and CDR2 as SYDVKM. The CDR3 nucleotides read TGTGCCAGCAGTGATCCAGCTAACTATGGCTACACCTTC. It yields the protein CASSDPANYGYTF.

The chain links TRBV28 to TRBJ2-5; 8 bases align to TRBD1. The CDR3 covers 16 residues. Germline-derived CDR1 and CDR2 are MDHEN and SYDVKM. Unmatched junction bases numbered 11, after V lost 6 bases and J lost 2 bases. The CDR3: CASRTGTGPLQETQYF. The CDR3 DNA reads TGTGCCAGCAGGACCGGGACAGGCCCGCTTCAAGAGACCCAGTACTTC.

This clonotype has only a few counts. The rearrangement joins TRBV10-3 to TRBJ2-7, with D hard to call. In germline, CDR1 is ENHRY, CDR2 SYGVKD. The CDR3 spans 15 residues. V was trimmed by 0 bases and J by 0 bases, leaving 9 bases between them. The CDR3 DNA reads TGTGCCATCAGTGAGTCCCAGGAGAGCTCCTACGAGCAGTACTTC. Translating it yields CAISESQESSYEQYF.

The J gene is TRBJ2-3, the V gene TRBV27, with 8 bases identical to TRBD2. After removal of 7 bases from V and 4 bases from J, the junction contained 16 bases not matched to a gene. This CDR3 has 17 amino acids. CDR1 MNHEY and CDR2 SMNVEV come from the germline V gene (reference sequence). The chain's CDR3 is CASTLSSGTSGADTQYF. Written as DNA, the CDR3 is TGTGCCAGCACCCTATCCTCCGGGACTAGTGGGGCAGATACGCAGTATTTT.

The chain couples TRBV28 to TRBJ2-7; 10 bases fit TRBD2. The CDR3 runs 14 residues. With 6 bases clipped from V and 0 bases from J, the junction kept 2 bases outside the gene matches. The germline gives CDR1 MDHEN, CDR2 SYDVKM. In DNA form, the CDR3 reads TGTGCCAGCAGGCTAGCGGGAGTCTCCTACGAGCAGTACTTC. It codes for CASRLAGVSYEQYF. Together with reference TRBV28 and TRBJ2-7, the CDR3 gives the full variable domain: DVKVTQSSRYLVKRTGEKVFLECVQDMDHENMFWYRQDPGLGLRLIYFSYDVKMKEKGDIPEGYSVSREKKERFSLILESASTNQTSMYLCASRLAGVSYEQYFGPGTRLTVT.

The gene calls are TRBV4-3 and TRBJ1-3; D unclear. V lost 0 bases and J 4 bases, leaving 10 bases between the germline ends. Looked up from germline, CDR1 is LGHNA and CDR2 is YSLEER. The CDR3 covers 15 residues. The DNA of the CDR3 is TGCGCCAGCAGCCAAGATGGGCTGTCCGGAAACACCATATATTTT. Its protein is CASSQDGLSGNTIYF.

The chain is built from TRBV29-1 and TRBJ1-1; 10 bases align to TRBD1. This CDR3 is 12 amino acids long. Germline trimming cut 6 bases from V and 10 bases from J; bases unmatched to any gene: 8. CDR1 is SQVTM, CDR2 ANQGSEA, per germline. CDR3 bases: TGCAGCGTCACCGGGACAGGGGTTGCAGCTTTCTTT. Protein: CSVTGTGVAAFF.

CDR3 residues: CASGKPGLAKNIQYF. Written as DNA, the CDR3 is TGTGCCAGCGGAAAGCCGGGGTTAGCCAAAAACATTCAGTACTTC. The V call is TRBV28, the J call TRBJ2-4; perhaps TRBD2 as D (5 bases). The CDR3 runs to 15 residues. Germline assignment: CDR1 MDHEN and CDR2 SYDVKM. V lost 8 bases, J lost 0 bases, and 14 bases lay in between.

This chain links TRBV6-2 or TRBV6-3 with TRBJ2-5; 9 bases align to TRBD2. J was trimmed by 3 bases and V by 2 bases; bases with no gene match: 4. CDR1 is MNHEY, CDR2 SVGEGT, per germline. The CDR3 extends over 15 amino acids. The CDR3 is CASSYLSGREETQYF. CDR3 nucleotides: TGTGCCAGCAGTTACCTTAGCGGGAGAGAAGAGACCCAGTACTTC.

This clonotype was recorded many times. The chain has TRBV20-1 and TRBJ1-5; D gene unclear. This CDR3 has 14 residues. Germline V gene sequence: CDR1 DFQATT, CDR2 SNEGSKA (reference sequence). Trimming took off 1 base at V and 5 bases at J, with 12 bases between the two ends. CDR3 nucleotides: TGCAGTGCTAGAGTGGGCAGGAGAGATCAGCCCCAGCATTTT. Its protein product is CSARVGRRDQPQHF.

This clonotype was counted ten times or more. J is TRBJ2-3 and V is TRBV28, with D perhaps given as TRBD1 or TRBD2 (5 bases each). The germline gives CDR1 MDHEN, CDR2 SYDVKM. This CDR3 comprises 14 residues. Trimming took off 6 bases at V and 0 bases at J, with 10 bases between the two ends. In nucleotides, the CDR3 is TGTGCCAGCAGCCAGGGACCAAGCACAGATACGCAGTATTTT. It is translated as CASSQGPSTDTQYF. Based on the CDR3 plus reference TRBV28 and TRBJ2-3, the full variable domain is DVKVTQSSRYLVKRTGEKVFLECVQDMDHENMFWYRQDPGLGLRLIYFSYDVKMKEKGDIPEGYSVSREKKERFSLILESASTNQTSMYLCASSQGPSTDTQYFGPGTRLTVL.

Regarding this clonotype: A much larger clone lies one base from this, so it may be a read error. This chain uses TRBV19 with TRBJ2-1; perhaps D is TRBD1 or TRBD2 (6 bases each). The V gene's germline CDR1 is LNHDA and CDR2 SQIVND (reference sequence). CDR3 size: 16 residues. Trimming pared 3 bases from V and 4 bases from J, leaving 16 bases between. The CDR3 DNA is TGTGCCAGTAGTATGGGGGGCGTCGGGAGTTACAATGAGCAGTTCTTC. This sequence encodes CASSMGGVGSYNEQFF.

This chain links TRBV6-6 with TRBJ1-2; D unclear. Germline assignment: CDR1 MNHNY and CDR2 SVGAGI (reference sequence). The CDR3 is 15 residues long. V lost 0 bases to trimming and J lost 4 bases, with 12 bases between them. The CDR3 DNA reads as TGTGCCAGCAGTTACTCACCCGGAACAGCCTATGGCTACACCTTC. Its protein product is CASSYSPGTAYGYTF.

The rearrangement uses TRBV7-9 and TRBJ2-1; 7 bases are shared with TRBD2. The length of the CDR3 is 18 residues. CDR1 and CDR2 from the germline V gene are SEHNR and FQNEAQ (reference sequence). J lost 0 bases, V lost 4 bases, and 12 bases had no gene match. Here the CDR3 DNA reads TGTGCCAGCAGCTCCCCGGAGAGGGGAGGGAGCTCCTACAATGAGCAGTTCTTC. Protein product: CASSSPERGGSSYNEQFF.

The CDR3 sequence is CSARSRSASGRLDEQFF. DNA for the CDR3: TGCAGTGCTAGAAGCCGATCCGCTAGCGGGAGACTCGATGAGCAGTTCTTC. The chain links TRBV20-1 to TRBJ2-1, with 10 bases aligning to TRBD2. V lost 2 bases, J lost 8 bases, and 15 bases stayed unmatched. The germline V gene encodes CDR1 DFQATT and CDR2 SNEGSKA (reference sequence). The CDR3 spans 17 residues.

This clonotype was observed at least ten times. The chain uses TRBV19 and TRBJ2-7; weak D call: TRBD1 (5 bases). The CDR3 has 14 residues. V shed 4 bases and J shed 2 bases, with 12 bases lying between them. Germline V gene sequence: CDR1 LNHDA, CDR2 SQIVND (reference sequence). The CDR3 DNA is TGTGCCAGTAGTACCCAGGGCGGCCCCTACGAGCAGTACTTC. It encodes CASSTQGGPYEQYF.

This clonotype was seen a handful of times. The rearrangement links TRBV29-1 to TRBJ2-7; the D is unclear. There are 14 residues in the CDR3. Trimming removed 7 bases from V and 2 bases from J, with 18 bases in between. Looked up from germline, CDR1 is SQVTM and CDR2 is ANQGSEA. CDR3 residues: CSEICRIQTYEQYF. The CDR3 DNA is TGCAGCGAGATTTGTCGGATACAGACCTACGAGCAGTACTTC.

Ten or more counts support this clonotype. CDR3 protein: CATRDRTYNEQFF. In DNA form, the CDR3 reads TGTGCCACCCGGGACAGAACCTACAATGAGCAGTTCTTC. The rearrangement links TRBV19 to TRBJ2-1; 7 nucleotides line up with TRBD1. Germline V gene sequence: CDR1 LNHDA, CDR2 SQIVND (reference sequence). V shed 10 bases, J shed 2 bases, and the junction held 5 bases outside the gene matches. The CDR3 consists of 13 residues.